This T cell receptor (beta chain) came from a study of blood T cells in healthy people across ages. Study-level points and caveats: Naive CD4+ cells and diversity were both higher in long-lived donors than in aged donors. Reliance upon unsorted PBMCs precluded definitive naive versus antigen-experienced comparison.

Trimming left V 1 base short and J 6 bases short, with 16 bases between. The CDR3 is made up of 15 amino acids. Germline CDR1 and CDR2: SGHAT and FQNNGV. A sample-barcoded 5' primer and a J-beta primer mix were used in a second PCR of about 6 to 12 cycles. The template-switch adaptor was a 5' adaptor with 12 random nucleotides. It tagged each cDNA molecule. Every sample gave at least 3 million paired-end reads containing CDR3. TCRdb re-derived calls from the 5' RACE reads in MiXCR, one entry per CDR3 protein. The sample lists about a million distinct CDR3 sequences, 51% occurring once. About this clonotype: The target antigen is unknown.

The chain carries TRBV11-2 and TRBJ2-7; possible D gene TRBD2, 6 bases. This TCR was sampled from a woman aged 55-69 years in good health. The sequencing input was blood. The chain's CDR3 is CASSLGGVAGTEQYF. DNA for the CDR3: TGTGCCAGCAGCTTAGGGGGGGTCGCAGGCACCGAGCAGTACTTC.